The clone carrying this T cell receptor beta chain occurred once. These data originate in a study of blood T cell repertoires in COVID-19. Study-wide context: Samples taken during acute and convalescent COVID-19 were collected in the United States, Italy and Spain.

Original handling: Nucleated cell counts were estimated from reference gene primer amplification. Method: immunoSEQ multiplex PCR; TCRdb's copy keeps in-frame clones and lacks some. The V and J calls and the clone size are those of that table, but D and trimming were determined from the DNA. This sample yields roughly 56,000 clones, of which about 91% are seen a single time; about 6.5% belongs to the top ten. CDR3 length: 13 residues. Germline-derived CDR1 and CDR2 are SGHAT and FQNNGV. Trimming removed 5 bases from V and 10 bases from J, with 16 bases in between. The specimen was peripheral blood. The receptor's source is a man aged 45-65 years with active COVID-19. The chain couples TRBV11-2 to TRBJ2-3; a weak D match, TRBD1 (7 bases). For the CDR3, the DNA is TGTGCCAGCAGCCTAACAGACAGGGAGGCGCAGTATTTT. Translated: CASSLTDREAQYF.